Listed here are 17 T cell receptor beta chains from one sample, sequenced in a study of long-term antiretroviral therapy in people with HIV. immunoSEQ v3.0 was run at survey level. Only in-frame clones appear in the TCRdb table, and some are missing; sequencing was by immunoSEQ multiplex PCR. This table holds under 30,000 clones, roughly 90% found once. The material was unsorted PBMCs, obtained 1.8 years before starting antiretroviral therapy. The receptor set was obtained from a man aged 45 to 65 with HIV.

The V call is TRBV18, the J call TRBJ1-3; D is possibly TRBD1 (5 bases). V lost 5 bases and J lost 8, with 19 bases in between. The CDR3 is 15 amino acids. The germline V gene encodes CDR1 KGHSH and CDR2 LQKENI. The CDR3 region has the DNA TGTGCCAGCTCAGCGACAGAGGTCAGACGTGACACCATATATTTT. Its protein product is CASSATEVRRDTIYF.

The count of this clone is one. The CDR3 DNA reads as TGTGCCAGCAGCAAAGGGCCCAGCACAGGGGATCCCCCCCACAATCAGCCCCAGCATTTT. Its protein is CASSKGPSTGDPPHNQPQHF. This chain uses TRBV21-1 with TRBJ1-5; the tabulated D call, TRBD1, remains unverified against the DNA. TRBV21-1 is labeled a pseudogene. The CDR3 covers 20 residues.

This chain links TRBV5-6 with TRBJ1-2; 7 bases fit TRBD1. The germline V gene has CDR1 SGHDT and CDR2 YYEEEE. CDR3 size: 14 residues. The V segment lost 3 bases and the J segment 4 bases; nucleotides outside the gene matches: 6. CDR3 bases: TGTGCCAGCAGCTCGGGACAGACCCTCTATGGCTACACCTTC. This codes for CASSSGQTLYGYTF.

The chain combines TRBV5-1 with TRBJ2-7; the D call may be TRBD1 or TRBD2 (5 bases each). Germline assignment: CDR1 SGHRS and CDR2 YFSETQ. CDR3 size: 13 residues. Between the trimmed V and J ends, which lost 5 bases and 1 base, there was a span of 10 bases. The CDR3 DNA sequence: TGCGCCAGCAGGGGGGACGGATCCTACGAGCAGTACTTC. It specifies CASRGDGSYEQYF. The full variable domain, in which reference TRBV5-1 and TRBJ2-7 provide the parts outside the CDR3, is KAGVTQTPRYLIKTRGQQVTLSCSPISGHRSVSWYQQTPGQGLQFLFEYFSETQRNKGNFPGRFSGRQFSNSRSEMNVSTLELGDSALYLCASRGDGSYEQYFGPGTRLTVT.

V is TRBV12-5 and J is TRBJ1-5; tentative D call: TRBD1 (6 bases). CDR3 size: 14 residues. Germline V gene sequence: CDR1 LGHNT, CDR2 FRNRAP. Trimming pared 1 base from V and 7 bases from J, leaving 11 bases between. The CDR3 loop reads CASGLDRARQPQHF. The CDR3 region has the DNA TGTGCTAGTGGTTTGGACAGGGCCCGGCAGCCCCAGCATTTT.

The chain combines TRBV10-3 with TRBJ2-3, with 13 bases that match TRBD2. V lost 6 bases, J lost 4 bases, and 10 bases stayed unmatched. CDR1 and CDR2 (germline): ENHRY, SYGVKD. The CDR3 runs 17 residues. CDR3 bases: TGTGCCATCAGATCACTAGCGGGAGGGCCTAGGGCAGATACGCAGTATTTT. Translation gives CAIRSLAGGPRADTQYF.

V gene TRBV29-1 combines with J gene TRBJ1-1, with 11 bases aligning to TRBD1. CDR1 is SQVTM and CDR2 is ANQGSEA in the germline V gene. The CDR3 totals 13 residues. Unmatched junction bases numbered 3, after V lost 4 bases and J lost 5 bases. In DNA, the CDR3 is TGCAGCGTTGTAGGGACAGGGGGAACTGAAGCTTTCTTT. Its protein product is CSVVGTGGTEAFF.

V is TRBV9 and J is TRBJ2-7; a possible D gene is TRBD2 (7 bases). The V gene's germline CDR1 is SGDLS and CDR2 YYNGEE. The CDR3 contains 15 residues. V lost 0 bases, J lost 5 bases, and 15 bases lay in between. CDR3 nucleotides: TGTGCCAGCAGCGTAGGATGGGGGGGGGCCAACGAGCAGTACTTC. Residues: CASSVGWGGANEQYF.

This chain connects TRBV5-7 to TRBJ2-3, with 8 positions matching TRBD2. TRBV5-7 is an ORF, and what it does is uncertain. The CDR3 totals 16 residues. V trimming: 4 bases; J trimming: 0 bases; junction bases outside the gene matches: 7. The DNA of the CDR3 is TGTGCCAGCAGCACCGGGGGGGCGAATAGCACAGATACGCAGTATTTT. The encoded protein is CASSTGGANSTDTQYF.

The table lists this clone with a count of one. This sequence joins TRBV6-5 and TRBJ2-5; D remains ambiguous. This CDR3 spans 13 amino acids. The germline V and J ends were trimmed by 0 bases and 4 bases, with 6 bases remaining between them. The germline CDR1 and CDR2 sequences are MNHEY and SVGAGI. CDR3 coding DNA: TGTGCCAGCAGTTACTCGAGCAGAGAGACCCAGTACTTC. Residues: CASSYSSRETQYF.

The CDR3 region is CASSLEREIGELFF. DNA of the CDR3: TGTGCCAGCAGCTTAGAGCGGGAGATCGGGGAGCTGTTTTTT. The rearrangement uses TRBV11-3 and TRBJ2-2, with 7 positions matching TRBD2. J was trimmed by 7 bases and V by 0 bases; bases with no gene match: 2. Germline V gene data show CDR1 as SGHNT and CDR2 as YENEEA. The CDR3 loop spans 14 amino acids.

This sequence joins TRBV7-2 and TRBJ2-1, with 8 bases fitting TRBD1. This CDR3 is 15 amino acids long. J was trimmed by 4 bases and V by 1 base; bases with no gene match: 3. Germline V gives CDR1 SGHTA, CDR2 FQGNSA. CDR3 residues: CASSLVGTGYNEQFF. The DNA for the CDR3 is TGTGCCAGCAGCTTAGTTGGGACAGGTTACAATGAGCAGTTCTTC.

This chain uses TRBV2 with TRBJ2-3; TRBD1 is a possible D gene (7 bases). There are 15 residues in the CDR3. V shed 3 bases and J shed 5 bases, with 15 bases lying between them. From germline, CDR1 is SNHLY and CDR2 FYNNEI. This chain's CDR3 is CASSERGRGEDTQYF. CDR3 nucleotide sequence: TGTGCCAGCAGTGAGCGAGGCAGGGGGGAAGATACGCAGTATTTT.

The chain employs TRBV2 and TRBJ2-7; D is unclear. The CDR3 totals 11 residues. The V end lost 7 bases, the J end lost 4 bases, and 8 bases lay between the germline ends. Germline CDR1 SNHLY, CDR2 FYNNEI. The CDR3 coding sequence is TGTGCCAGCATTAGGGAATACGAGCAGTACTTC. Amino acids: CASIREYEQYF.

The chain uses TRBV11-2 and TRBJ2-7, with 9 nucleotides matching TRBD1. The CDR3 runs 16 residues. J gave up 3 bases and V 1 base, and 7 bases lay outside the gene matches. CDR1 and CDR2 (germline): SGHAT, FQNNGV. CDR3 bases: TGTGCCAGCAGCTTAGTGTTGGGGACAGGGAACTACGAGCAGTACTTC. It is translated as CASSLVLGTGNYEQYF.

V gene TRBV10-3 combines with J gene TRBJ2-2, with D tentatively TRBD2 (6 bases). This CDR3 spans 14 amino acids. Germline V gene lookup returns CDR1 ENHRY and CDR2 SYGVKD. Between the trimmed V and J ends, which lost 10 bases and 0 bases, there was a span of 12 bases. CDR3 nucleotide sequence: TGTGCCACGTCCGGGACTTCGAACACCGGGGAGCTGTTTTTT. It translates to CATSGTSNTGELFF.

The rearrangement uses TRBV4-2 and TRBJ1-1; no definite D call. V lost 4 bases, J lost 1 base, and 13 bases lay in between. The length of the CDR3 is 15 residues. Germline V CDR1 and CDR2: LGHNA, YNFKEQ. CDR3 in amino acids: CASSPRNTPNTEAFF. In nucleotides, the CDR3 is TGTGCCAGCAGCCCAAGGAATACTCCGAACACTGAAGCTTTCTTT.